Reported below is one TCR beta chain. Its antigen remains unknown. In making TCR beta libraries, quantitative 5'-RACE with molecular barcodes was used. MiXCR, applied by TCRdb to the 5' RACE reads, yields one record per CDR3 protein. This table has approximately 150,000 distinct CDR3 sequences, approximately 32% appearing once. The data are from a study of CD8 T cells in ankylosing spondylitis. Study conclusions and caveats: What seemed typical of ankylosing spondylitis blood was a TCR beta motif built from several highly homologous variants. Reports of some motif variants in reactive arthritis synovial fluid and blood predate this one.

V gave up 4 bases and J gave up 4 bases, with 14 bases separating them. The CDR3 consists of 15 residues. The source material was synovial fluid, either unsorted or a sorted T cell fraction (not recorded which). This chain links TRBV12-3 or TRBV12-4 with TRBJ1-5, with D possibly matching TRBD1 (6 bases). This clonotype originated in a male donor with ankylosing spondylitis. The CDR3 region has the DNA TGTGCCAGCAGTTCACGAACAGGGTTGAATCAGCCCCAGCATTTT. Encoded protein: CASSSRTGLNQPQHF.